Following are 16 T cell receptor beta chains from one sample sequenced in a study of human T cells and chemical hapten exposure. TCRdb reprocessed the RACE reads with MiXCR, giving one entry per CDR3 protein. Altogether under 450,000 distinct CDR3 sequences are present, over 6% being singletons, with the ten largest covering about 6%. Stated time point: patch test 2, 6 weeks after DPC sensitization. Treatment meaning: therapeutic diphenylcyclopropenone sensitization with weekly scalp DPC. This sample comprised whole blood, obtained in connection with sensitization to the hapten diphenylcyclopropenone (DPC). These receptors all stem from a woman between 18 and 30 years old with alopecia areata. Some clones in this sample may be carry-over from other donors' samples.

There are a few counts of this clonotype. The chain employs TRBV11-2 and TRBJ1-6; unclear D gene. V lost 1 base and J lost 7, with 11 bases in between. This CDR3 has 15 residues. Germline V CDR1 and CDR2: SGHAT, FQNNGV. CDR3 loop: CASSLGAIRNSPLHF. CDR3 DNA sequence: TGTGCCAGCAGCTTAGGAGCGATTCGGAATTCACCCCTCCACTTT. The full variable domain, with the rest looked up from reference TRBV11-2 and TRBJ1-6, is EAGVAQSPRYKIIEKRQSVAFWCNPISGHATLYWYQQILGQGPKLLIQFQNNGVVDDSQLPKDRFSAERLKGVDSTLKIQPAKLEDSAVYLCASSLGAIRNSPLHFGNGTRLTVT.

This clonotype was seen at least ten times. CDR3 nucleotide sequence: TGTGCCAGCAGCGGGCAGGTTCGCGATGGCTACACCTTC. Its protein is CASSGQVRDGYTF. The chain joins TRBV9 to TRBJ1-2; D remains unclear. The V and J ends lost 3 bases and 6 bases respectively, with 12 bases between them. CDR3 size: 13 residues. CDR1 is SGDLS and CDR2 is YYNGEE in the germline V gene. The variable domain in full, with the rest retrieved from reference TRBV9 and TRBJ1-2, is DSGVTQTPKHLITATGQRVTLRCSPRSGDLSVYWYQQSLDQGLQFLIQYYNGEERAKGNILERFSAQQFPDLHSELNLSSLELGDSALYFCASSGQVRDGYTFGSGTRLTVV.

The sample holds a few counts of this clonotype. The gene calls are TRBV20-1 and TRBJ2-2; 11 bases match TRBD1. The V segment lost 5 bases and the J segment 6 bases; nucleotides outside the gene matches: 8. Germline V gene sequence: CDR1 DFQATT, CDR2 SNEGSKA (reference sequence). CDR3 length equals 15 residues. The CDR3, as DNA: TGCAGTGCTCCCCGGACAGGGGGCGTTCCCGGGGAGCTGTTTTTT. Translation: CSAPRTGGVPGELFF.

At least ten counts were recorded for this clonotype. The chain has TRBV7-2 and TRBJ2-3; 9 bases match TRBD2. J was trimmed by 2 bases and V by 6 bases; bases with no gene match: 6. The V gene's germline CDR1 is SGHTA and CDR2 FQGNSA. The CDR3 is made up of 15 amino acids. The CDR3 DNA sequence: TGTGCCAGCAGGCAAGCTAGCGGGGCCACAGATACGCAGTATTTT. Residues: CASRQASGATDTQYF.

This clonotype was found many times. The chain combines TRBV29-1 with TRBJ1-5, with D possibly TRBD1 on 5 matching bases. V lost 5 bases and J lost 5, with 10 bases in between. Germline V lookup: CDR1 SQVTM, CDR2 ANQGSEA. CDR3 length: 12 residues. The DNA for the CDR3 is TGCAGCGTTTGGGACTTCGATCAGCCCCAGCATTTT. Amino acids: CSVWDFDQPQHF.

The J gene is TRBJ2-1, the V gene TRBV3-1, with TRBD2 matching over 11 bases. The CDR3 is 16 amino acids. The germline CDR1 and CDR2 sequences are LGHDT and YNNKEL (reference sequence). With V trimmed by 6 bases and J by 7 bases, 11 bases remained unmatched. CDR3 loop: CASSFSGGGVRNEQFF. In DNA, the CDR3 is TGTGCCAGCAGTTTTAGCGGGGGGGGAGTGAGGAATGAGCAGTTCTTC.

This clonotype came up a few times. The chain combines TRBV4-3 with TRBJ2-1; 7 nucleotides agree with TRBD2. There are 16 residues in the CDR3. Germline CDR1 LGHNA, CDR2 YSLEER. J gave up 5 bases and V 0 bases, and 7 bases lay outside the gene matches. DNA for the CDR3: TGCGCCAGCAGCCAAGATTGGATGGCGGGGGACAATGAGCAGTTCTTC. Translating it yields CASSQDWMAGDNEQFF.

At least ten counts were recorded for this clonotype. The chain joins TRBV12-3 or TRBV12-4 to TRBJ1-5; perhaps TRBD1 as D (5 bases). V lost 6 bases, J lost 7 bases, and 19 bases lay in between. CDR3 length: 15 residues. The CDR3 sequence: CASSLPEGVNQPQHF. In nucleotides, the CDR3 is TGTGCCAGCAGCTTACCTGAAGGGGTAAACCAGCCCCAGCATTTT.

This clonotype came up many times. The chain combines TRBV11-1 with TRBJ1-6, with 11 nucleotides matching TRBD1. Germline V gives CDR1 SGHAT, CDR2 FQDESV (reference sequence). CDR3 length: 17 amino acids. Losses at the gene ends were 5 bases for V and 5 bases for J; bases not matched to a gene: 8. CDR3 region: CASSPLDRGLNNSPLHF. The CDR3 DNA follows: TGTGCCAGCAGCCCCCTGGACAGGGGGCTAAATAATTCACCCCTCCACTTT.

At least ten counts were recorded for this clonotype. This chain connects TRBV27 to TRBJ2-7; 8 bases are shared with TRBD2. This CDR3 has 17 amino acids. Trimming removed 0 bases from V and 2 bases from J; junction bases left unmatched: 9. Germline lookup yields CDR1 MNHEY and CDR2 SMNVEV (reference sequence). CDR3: CASSLSGEVAGPYEQYF. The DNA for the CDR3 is TGTGCCAGCAGTTTATCGGGTGAGGTAGCGGGGCCCTACGAGCAGTACTTC.

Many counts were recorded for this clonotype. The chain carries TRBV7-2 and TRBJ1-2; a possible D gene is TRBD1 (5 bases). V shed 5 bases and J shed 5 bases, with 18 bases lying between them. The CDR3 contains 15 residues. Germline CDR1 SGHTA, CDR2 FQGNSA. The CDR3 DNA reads TGTGCCAGCAGCCCTGACAGATACCTCACTTATGGCTACACCTTC. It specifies CASSPDRYLTYGYTF. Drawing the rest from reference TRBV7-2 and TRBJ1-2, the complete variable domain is GAGVSQSPSNKVTEKGKDVELRCDPISGHTALYWYRQSLGQGLEFLIYFQGNSAPDKSGLPSDRFSAERTGGSVSTLTIQRTQQEDSAVYLCASSPDRYLTYGYTFGSGTRLTVV.

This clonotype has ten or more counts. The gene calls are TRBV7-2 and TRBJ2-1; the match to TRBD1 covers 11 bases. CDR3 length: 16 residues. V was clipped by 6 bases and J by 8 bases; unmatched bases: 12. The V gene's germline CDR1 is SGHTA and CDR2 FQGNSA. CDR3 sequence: CASSPIAGTGGDEQFF. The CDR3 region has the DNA TGTGCCAGCAGTCCGATAGCCGGGACAGGGGGAGATGAGCAGTTCTTC.

CDR3 sequence reads: CASSGLFGQGAAGYTF. Here the CDR3 DNA reads TGTGCCAGCAGTGGCCTATTCGGACAGGGAGCCGCTGGCTACACCTTC. This sequence joins TRBV6-1 and TRBJ1-2; 8 bases line up with TRBD1. Germline CDR1 reads MNHNS; CDR2 reads SASEGT. The trim removed 4 bases at V and 7 bases at J, leaving 14 bases unmatched. The CDR3 runs 16 residues.

DNA for the CDR3: TGTGCCAGCAGTTACCGTCTGCCTGACGGAGACGAAGCTTTCTTT. As protein: CASSYRLPDGDEAFF. The rearrangement links TRBV6-5 to TRBJ1-1; D remains ambiguous. The CDR3 is 15 residues long. Germline lookup yields CDR1 MNHEY and CDR2 SVGAGI. V shed 2 bases and J shed 8 bases, with 18 bases lying between them.

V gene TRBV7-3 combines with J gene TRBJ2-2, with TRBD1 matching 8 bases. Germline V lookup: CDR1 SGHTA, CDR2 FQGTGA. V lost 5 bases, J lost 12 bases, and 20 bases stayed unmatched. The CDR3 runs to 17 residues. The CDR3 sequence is CASSPYSPGTGPGKLFF. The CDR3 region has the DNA TGTGCCAGCAGCCCCTACTCGCCCGGGACAGGCCCGGGAAAGCTGTTTTTT.

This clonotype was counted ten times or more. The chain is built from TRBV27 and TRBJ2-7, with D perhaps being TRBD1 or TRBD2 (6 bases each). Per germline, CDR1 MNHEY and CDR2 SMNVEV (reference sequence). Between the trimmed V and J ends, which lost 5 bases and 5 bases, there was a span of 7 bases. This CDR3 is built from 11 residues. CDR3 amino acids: CASSGGHEQYF. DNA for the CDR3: TGTGCCAGCAGTGGGGGGCACGAGCAGTACTTC.